This TCR beta chain was captured by sequencing in a study of cytomegalovirus exposure and HLA in healthy donors. Turning to the study itself: Earlier sequencing of approximately 200 million T cells yielded nearly 120 million unique TCR beta sequences.

Overall study findings and caveats: Rare TCR sequences predominated, though certain public TCRs were found in many donors.

PCR used 60 Vbeta primers and 13 Jbeta primers. Libraries were prepared by immunoSEQ multiplex PCR; TCRdb keeps only in-frame clonotypes and omits some of them. The repertoire holds 170,000 or so clones, with 70% to 85% as singletons. Turning to this clone: What it binds is not known.

This CDR3 contains 13 residues. The V gene's germline CDR1 is MDHEN and CDR2 SYDVKM. V dropped 0 bases and J dropped 3 bases, with 5 bases sitting between them. The chain uses TRBV28 and TRBJ1-1; D not certain. The clonotype was recovered from a man over 45 in good health and CMV-seropositive. Sample: PBMCs. The CDR3 DNA reads as TGTGCCAGCAGTTTATGGCTACACACTGAAGCTTTCTTT. Residues: CASSLWLHTEAFF. The full variable domain, with the rest looked up from reference TRBV28 and TRBJ1-1, is DVKVTQSSRYLVKRTGEKVFLECVQDMDHENMFWYRQDPGLGLRLIYFSYDVKMKEKGDIPEGYSVSREKKERFSLILESASTNQTSMYLCASSLWLHTEAFFGQGTRLTVV.